Following are 16 T cell receptor beta chains from one sample sequenced in a study of blood T cell repertoires in COVID-19. The repertoire was sequenced with immunoSEQ multiplex PCR; TCRdb's copy has only in-frame clones and lacks some. The data contain 150,000 to 200,000 clones, approximately 85% of them seen just once; the ten biggest clones take up 11%. The sample consisted of peripheral blood. These receptors originate from a human donor with active or convalescent COVID-19. The donor label of this sample is uncertain.

This clone was observed once. The chain has TRBV11-1 and TRBJ1-1, with 8 bases fitting TRBD1. CDR3 length: 16 amino acids. Germline CDR1 SGHAT, CDR2 FQDESV (reference sequence). V shed 3 bases and J 0 bases; nucleotides not matched to a gene: 6. Written as DNA, the CDR3 is TGTGCCAGCAGCTTCGCAGGGGGCGCGATGAACACTGAAGCTTTCTTT. It translates to CASSFAGGAMNTEAFF.

This chain links TRBV28 with TRBJ1-2; D unclear. V was pared by 1 base and J by 2 bases, with 8 bases between. Per germline, CDR1 MDHEN and CDR2 SYDVKM. The CDR3 is 14 residues long. CDR3 residues: CASSLYSPNYGYTF. The DNA of the CDR3 is TGTGCCAGCAGTTTATACAGTCCAAACTATGGCTACACCTTC.

The chain employs TRBV19 and TRBJ1-6, with D perhaps TRBD1 (6 bases). V shed 5 bases and J shed 0 bases, with 11 bases lying between them. The CDR3 is 16 residues long. Germline assignment: CDR1 LNHDA and CDR2 SQIVND (reference sequence). As DNA, the CDR3 is TGTGCCAGTAGTCCTCAGGGGACCTCCTATAATTCACCCCTCCACTTT. Encoded protein: CASSPQGTSYNSPLHF.

V gene TRBV9 combines with J gene TRBJ2-1, with 8 positions matching TRBD2. The CDR3 runs to 16 residues. The V gene end was trimmed by 0 bases and the J gene end by 3 bases; junction bases not matched to a gene: 5. Germline CDR1 reads SGDLS; CDR2 reads YYNGEE. The CDR3 spells CASSVVGGVLYNEQFF. DNA for the CDR3: TGTGCCAGCAGCGTAGTCGGGGGGGTCCTCTACAATGAGCAGTTCTTC.

V and J are TRBV4-1 and TRBJ1-3; a weak D match, TRBD1 (5 bases). Deletions cut 1 base from V and 1 base from J, with 8 bases between. This CDR3 spans 15 amino acids. Per the germline V gene, CDR1 is MGHRA and CDR2 is YSYEKL. The CDR3 sequence: CASSQGQGSGNTIYF. CDR3 DNA: TGCGCCAGCAGCCAAGGGCAGGGTTCTGGAAACACCATATATTTT.

The chain combines TRBV28 with TRBJ2-2; TRBD1 might be the D (5 bases). Germline loops: CDR1 MDHEN, CDR2 SYDVKM. The V end was cut by 8 bases, the J end by 1 base, with 11 bases between. This CDR3 contains 14 residues. The CDR3 loop is CASYRWGNTGELFF. CDR3 nucleotides: TGTGCCAGCTACAGGTGGGGGAACACCGGGGAGCTGTTTTTT.

The V call is TRBV27, the J call TRBJ1-1; possibly TRBD1 for D (5 bases). Germline V gives CDR1 MNHEY, CDR2 SMNVEV (reference sequence). This CDR3 region has 15 residues. V dropped 4 bases and J dropped 5 bases, with 17 bases sitting between them. CDR3 coding DNA: TGTGCCAGCAGTTCTCGGACACGACTTCGGACTGAAGCTTTCTTT. This sequence encodes CASSSRTRLRTEAFF.

The chain couples TRBV5-1 to TRBJ1-3; a possible D gene is TRBD1 (5 bases). This CDR3 is built from 16 residues. With 3 bases removed from V and 0 bases from J, the gap between germline ends came to 13 bases. Germline V lookup: CDR1 SGHRS, CDR2 YFSETQ. The CDR3 nucleotides read TGCGCCAGCAGCTCAGACGGAGGGGTCTCTGGAAACACCATATATTTT. It translates to CASSSDGGVSGNTIYF.

The chain joins TRBV7-2 to TRBJ1-3; tentatively, D is TRBD1 (5 bases). The germline V gene encodes CDR1 SGHTA and CDR2 FQGNSA. The CDR3 spans 14 residues. V lost 3 bases to trimming and J lost 2 bases, with 8 bases between them. The CDR3, as DNA: TGTGCCAGCAGCTTCGCCAGGGCTGGAAACACCATATATTTT. This sequence encodes CASSFARAGNTIYF.

This clone was detected only once. V gene TRBV28 combines with J gene TRBJ2-6; maybe TRBD2 (6 bases). CDR1 and CDR2 from the germline V gene are MDHEN and SYDVKM. With 1 base removed from V and 0 bases from J, the gap between germline ends came to 13 bases. The CDR3 extends over 18 amino acids. CDR3 amino acids: CASSLFMAGTSGANVLTF. As DNA, the CDR3 is TGTGCCAGCAGTTTATTTATGGCGGGAACCTCTGGGGCCAACGTCCTGACTTTC.

The V gene is TRBV9, the J gene TRBJ2-7; tentatively, D is TRBD1 (5 bases). Germline loops: CDR1 SGDLS, CDR2 YYNGEE. This CDR3 has 14 residues. V was pared by 0 bases and J by 3 bases, with 10 bases between. CDR3 nucleotides: TGTGCCAGCAGCGTAGGGACAAATCGCTACGAGCAGTACTTC. It specifies CASSVGTNRYEQYF.

V gene TRBV7-2 combines with J gene TRBJ2-3; 11 bases are shared with TRBD2. J gave up 6 bases and V 2 bases, and 10 bases lay outside the gene matches. The length of the CDR3 is 17 residues. In germline, CDR1 is SGHTA, CDR2 FQGNSA. CDR3 bases: TGTGCCAGCAGCTTATCGAGTAGCGGGGGGGCCGAGGATACGCAGTATTTT. It yields the protein CASSLSSSGGAEDTQYF.

The gene calls are TRBV29-1 and TRBJ2-5, with 13 bases aligning to TRBD2. Trimming at V came to 3 bases and at J to 6 bases, leaving 10 bases not matched to a gene. This CDR3 is built from 16 residues. CDR1 and CDR2 (germline): SQVTM, ANQGSEA. The CDR3 sequence is CSVEGWTSGGRQTQYF. CDR3 DNA sequence: TGCAGCGTTGAGGGATGGACTAGCGGGGGCCGCCAGACCCAGTACTTC.

The rearrangement links TRBV30 to TRBJ2-7; 9 bases map to TRBD2. This CDR3 contains 14 residues. Trimming at V came to 4 bases and at J to 2 bases, leaving 6 bases not matched to a gene. In germline, CDR1 is GTSNPN, CDR2 SVGIG (reference sequence). The CDR3 DNA sequence: TGTGCCTGGAAGATAGCGGGAGACCCCTACGAGCAGTACTTC. Its translation: CAWKIAGDPYEQYF.

The V gene is TRBV7-9, the J gene TRBJ1-1, with D tentatively TRBD1 (6 bases). The CDR3 is 11 amino acids. V lost 7 bases, J lost 7 bases, and 10 bases lay in between. Germline values: CDR1 SEHNR, CDR2 FQNEAQ (reference sequence). Written as DNA, the CDR3 is TGTGCCAGCACGAAACAGGGTGAAGCTTTCTTT. Protein product: CASTKQGEAFF.

The genes are TRBV6-1 and TRBJ2-1; D gene ambiguous. Trimming left V 0 bases short and J 7 bases short, with 13 bases between. The germline V gene has CDR1 MNHNS and CDR2 SASEGT. This CDR3 is 15 amino acids long. CDR3 sequence reads: CASSEARSFSNEQFF. The CDR3 bases are TGTGCCAGCAGTGAAGCCCGGAGTTTCAGTAATGAGCAGTTCTTC.